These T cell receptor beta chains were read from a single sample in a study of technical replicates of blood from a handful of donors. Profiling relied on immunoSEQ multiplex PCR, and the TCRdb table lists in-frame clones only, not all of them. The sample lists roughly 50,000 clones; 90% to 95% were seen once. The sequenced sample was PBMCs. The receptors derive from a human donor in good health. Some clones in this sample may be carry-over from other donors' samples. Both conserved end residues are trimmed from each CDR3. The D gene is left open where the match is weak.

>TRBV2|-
ASKYRADAYEQY
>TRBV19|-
ASSIRGLEKLF
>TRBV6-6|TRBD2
ASRRTSGDTGELF
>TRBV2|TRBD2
ASSQLAGGRDTQY
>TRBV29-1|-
SCGQSNEKLF
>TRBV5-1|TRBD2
ASSLRAGAYNEQF
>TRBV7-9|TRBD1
ASSRGQSQETQY
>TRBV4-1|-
ASTGGEAFEAF
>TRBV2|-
ASKPRGGGEAF
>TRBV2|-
ASYLGGAGETQY
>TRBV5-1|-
ASSPTEGGAEAF
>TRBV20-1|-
SATRGTQY
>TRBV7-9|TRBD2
ASSPWRGYEQY
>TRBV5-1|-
ASTRRIGSDDTEAF
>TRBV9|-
ASSAPGRLYGYT
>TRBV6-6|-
ASSAGSNTANEQF
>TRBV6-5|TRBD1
ASVSGGDDYGYT
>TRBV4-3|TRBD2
ASSQYLAGFYEQY
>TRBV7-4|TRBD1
ASSQRDRRRIVCSGIYEQY
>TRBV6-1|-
ASTRHWEAQETQY
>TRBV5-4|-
ASSYTGLVRGDTQY
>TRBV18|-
ASSPFEGTGELF
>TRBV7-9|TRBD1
ASSRGTGGDEQY
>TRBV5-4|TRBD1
ASSPGSGGTNEKLF
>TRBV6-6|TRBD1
ASSRQGGGTEAF
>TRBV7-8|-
ASSLKAGQAGELF
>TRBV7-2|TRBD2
ASSFLSGRVYEQY
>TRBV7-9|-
ASSTGKNTGELF
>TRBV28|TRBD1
ASSPTAPGRGQKTQY
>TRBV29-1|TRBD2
SVVGGASQQF
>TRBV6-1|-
ASSETRQPTTYEQY
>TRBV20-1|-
SARDQSEMF
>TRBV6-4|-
ASSEGADNEQF
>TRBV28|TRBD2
ASSLSGRGETQY
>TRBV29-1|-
SVDSGESEKLF
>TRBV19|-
ASSPQGRSRELNNSPLH
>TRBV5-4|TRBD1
ASSVDRGQGNTIY
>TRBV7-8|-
ASSLRSGREETQY
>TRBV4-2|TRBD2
ASSQGSGDASGELF
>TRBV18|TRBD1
ASSSTGTGSYGYT
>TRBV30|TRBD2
AWSVGASGREIY
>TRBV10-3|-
AIRGWATEAF
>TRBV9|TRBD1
ASSAGTGVYGYT
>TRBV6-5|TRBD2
ASSYTGLVPYEQY
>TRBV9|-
ASSVSATANYGYT
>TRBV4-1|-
ASSQEYGLAKDEQY
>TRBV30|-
AWTRLFGEQY
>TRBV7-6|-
ASSKNRLVNETQY
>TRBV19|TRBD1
ASSTDRGRGEKLF
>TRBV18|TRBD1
ASSPLESRDRYQY
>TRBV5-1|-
ASRPGGGYGYT
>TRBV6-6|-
ASRLESLNYGYT
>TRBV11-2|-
ASSLLPSASTDTQY
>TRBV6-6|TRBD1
ASSLTGGSTGELF
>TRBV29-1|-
SVAPGTTDTQY